This T cell receptor (beta chain) emerged from a study of OX40 agonist ivuxolimab in advanced cancers. This CDR3 region has 18 residues. Trimming took 0 bases from V and 0 from J; bases not matched to a gene: 6. The V gene's germline CDR1 is ENHRY and CDR2 SYGVKD. The sample holds one count of this clone. Assay: immunoSEQ multiplex PCR; the TCRdb copy retains only in-frame clones and omits some. The table includes 11,000 to 15,000 clones, 85% to 90% detected once. Sequenced material: CD4+ or CD8+ T cells sorted from blood, taken in a trial of the OX40 agonist ivuxolimab. V usage is TRBV10-3 and J usage is TRBJ2-5, with 11 nucleotides matching TRBD2. The sequence was collected from an adult with an advanced solid tumor such as melanoma, head and neck, liver or kidney cancer. CDR3 region: CAISESKLAGAYQETQYF. The CDR3 DNA sequence: TGTGCCATCAGTGAGTCGAAACTAGCGGGGGCCTACCAAGAGACCCAGTACTTC.